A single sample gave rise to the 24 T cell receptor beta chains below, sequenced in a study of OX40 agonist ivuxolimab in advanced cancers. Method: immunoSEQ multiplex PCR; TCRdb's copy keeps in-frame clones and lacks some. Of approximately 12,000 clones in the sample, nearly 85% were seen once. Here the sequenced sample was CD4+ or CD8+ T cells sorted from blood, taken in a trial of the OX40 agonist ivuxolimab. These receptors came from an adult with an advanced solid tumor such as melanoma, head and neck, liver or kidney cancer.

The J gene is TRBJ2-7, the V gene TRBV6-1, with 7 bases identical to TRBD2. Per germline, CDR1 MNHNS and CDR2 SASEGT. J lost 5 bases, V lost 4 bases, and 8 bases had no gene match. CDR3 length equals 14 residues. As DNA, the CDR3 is TGTGCCAGCAGTGGTCGGGGGGAGGTAGACGAGCAGTACTTC. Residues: CASSGRGEVDEQYF.

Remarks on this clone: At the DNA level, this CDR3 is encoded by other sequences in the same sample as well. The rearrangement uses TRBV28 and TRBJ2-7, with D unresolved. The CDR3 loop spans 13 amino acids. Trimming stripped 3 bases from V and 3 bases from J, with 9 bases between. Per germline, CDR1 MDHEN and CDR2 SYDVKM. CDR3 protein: CASSFSSRYEQYF. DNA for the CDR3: TGTGCCAGCAGTTTCAGCTCCCGCTACGAGCAGTACTTC.

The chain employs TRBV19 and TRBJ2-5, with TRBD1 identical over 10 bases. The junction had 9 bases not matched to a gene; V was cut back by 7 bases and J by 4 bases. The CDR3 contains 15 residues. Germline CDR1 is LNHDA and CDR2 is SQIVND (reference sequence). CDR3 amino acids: CASTRDRGYGETQYF. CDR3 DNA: TGTGCCAGTACCAGGGACAGGGGATATGGAGAGACCCAGTACTTC.

The CDR3 region has the DNA TGTGCCAGCAGCTTATATCCGAACACTGAAGCTTTCTTT. It yields the protein CASSLYPNTEAFF. The chain employs TRBV7-8 and TRBJ1-1, with D hard to call. Between the trimmed V and J ends, which lost 2 bases and 1 base, there was a span of 5 bases. This CDR3 is 13 amino acids long. Germline V lookup: CDR1 SGHVS, CDR2 FQNEAQ.

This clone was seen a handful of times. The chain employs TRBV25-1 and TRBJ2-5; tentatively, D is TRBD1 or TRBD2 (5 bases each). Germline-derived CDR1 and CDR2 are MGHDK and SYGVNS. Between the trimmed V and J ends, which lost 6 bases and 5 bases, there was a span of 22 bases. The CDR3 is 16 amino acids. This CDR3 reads CASSPRLGPQRETQYF. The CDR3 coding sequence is TGTGCCAGCAGCCCCCGTCTGGGACCGCAAAGGGAGACCCAGTACTTC.

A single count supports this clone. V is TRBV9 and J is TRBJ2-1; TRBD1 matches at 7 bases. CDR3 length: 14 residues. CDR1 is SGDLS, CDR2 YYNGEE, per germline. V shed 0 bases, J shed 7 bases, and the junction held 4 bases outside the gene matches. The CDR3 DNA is TGTGCCAGCAGCGTAGAGGGGGCGTGGAATGAGCAGTTCTTC. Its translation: CASSVEGAWNEQFF.

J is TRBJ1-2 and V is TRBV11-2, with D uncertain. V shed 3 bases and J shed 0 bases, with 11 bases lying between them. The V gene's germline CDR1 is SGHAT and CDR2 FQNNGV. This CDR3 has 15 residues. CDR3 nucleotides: TGTGCCAGCAGCTTGGTGGCGTCAGCTAACTATGGCTACACCTTC. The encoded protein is CASSLVASANYGYTF.

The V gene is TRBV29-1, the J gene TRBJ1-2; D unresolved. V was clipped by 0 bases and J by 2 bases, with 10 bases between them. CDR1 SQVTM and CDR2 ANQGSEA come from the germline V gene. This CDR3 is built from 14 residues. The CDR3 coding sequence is TGCAGCGTTGAAGATCGAACGGAGAACTATGGCTACACCTTC. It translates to CSVEDRTENYGYTF.

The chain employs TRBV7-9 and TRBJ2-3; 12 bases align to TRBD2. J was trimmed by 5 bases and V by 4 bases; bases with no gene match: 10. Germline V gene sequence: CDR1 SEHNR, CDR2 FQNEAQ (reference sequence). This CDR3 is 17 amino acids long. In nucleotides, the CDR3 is TGTGCCAGCAGCTCCACACAGACTAGCGGGAGTCAAGATACGCAGTATTTT. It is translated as CASSSTQTSGSQDTQYF.

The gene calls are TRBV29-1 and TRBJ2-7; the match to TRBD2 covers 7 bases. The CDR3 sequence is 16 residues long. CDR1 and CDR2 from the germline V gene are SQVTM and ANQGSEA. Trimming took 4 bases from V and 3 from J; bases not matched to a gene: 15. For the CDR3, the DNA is TGCAGCGTTGTGGGGGTCGGGGGGACTTCGGGCTACGAGCAGTACTTC. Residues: CSVVGVGGTSGYEQYF.

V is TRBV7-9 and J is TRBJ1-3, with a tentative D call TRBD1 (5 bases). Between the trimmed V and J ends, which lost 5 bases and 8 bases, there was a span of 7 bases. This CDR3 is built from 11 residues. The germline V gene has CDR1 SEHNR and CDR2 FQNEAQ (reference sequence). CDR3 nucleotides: TGTGCCAGCAGCCTAGGGGACACCATATATTTT. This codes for CASSLGDTIYF.

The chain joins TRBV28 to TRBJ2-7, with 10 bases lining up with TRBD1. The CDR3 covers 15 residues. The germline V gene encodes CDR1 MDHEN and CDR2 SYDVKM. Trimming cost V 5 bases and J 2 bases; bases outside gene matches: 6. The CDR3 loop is CASSITGTGAYEQYF. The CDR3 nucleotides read TGTGCCAGCAGTATCACCGGGACAGGGGCCTACGAGCAGTACTTC.

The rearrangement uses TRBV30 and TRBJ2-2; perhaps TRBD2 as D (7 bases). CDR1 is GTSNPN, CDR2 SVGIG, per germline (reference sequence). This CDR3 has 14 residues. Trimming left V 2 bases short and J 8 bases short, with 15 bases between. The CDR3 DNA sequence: TGTGCCTGGAGTTTGGGGGCTAGCGGAGGGGAGCTGTTTTTT. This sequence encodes CAWSLGASGGELFF.

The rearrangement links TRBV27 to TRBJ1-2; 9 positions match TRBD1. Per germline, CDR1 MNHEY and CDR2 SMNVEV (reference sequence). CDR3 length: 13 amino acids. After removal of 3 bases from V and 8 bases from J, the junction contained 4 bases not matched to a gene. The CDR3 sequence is CASSFSGQGGYTF. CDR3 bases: TGTGCCAGCAGTTTTTCCGGACAGGGGGGCTACACCTTC.

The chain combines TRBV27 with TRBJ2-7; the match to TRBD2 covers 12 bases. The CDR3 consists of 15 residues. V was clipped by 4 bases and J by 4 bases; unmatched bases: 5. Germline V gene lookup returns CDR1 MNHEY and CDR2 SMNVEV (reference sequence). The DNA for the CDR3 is TGTGCCAGCAGTTGGTCGGGACTAGCGGGTTACGAGCAGTACTTC. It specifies CASSWSGLAGYEQYF.

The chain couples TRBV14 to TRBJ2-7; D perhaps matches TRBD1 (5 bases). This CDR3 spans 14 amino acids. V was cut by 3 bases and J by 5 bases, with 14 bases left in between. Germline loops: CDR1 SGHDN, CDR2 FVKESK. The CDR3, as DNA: TGTGCCAGCAGCCACCTAACTGGGGCCCACGAGCAGTACTTC. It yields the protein CASSHLTGAHEQYF.

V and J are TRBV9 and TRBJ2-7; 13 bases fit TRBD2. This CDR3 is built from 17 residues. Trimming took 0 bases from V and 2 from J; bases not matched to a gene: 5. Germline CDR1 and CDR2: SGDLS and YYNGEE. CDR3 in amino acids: CASSVGGTSGVTYEQYF. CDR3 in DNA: TGTGCCAGCAGCGTAGGGGGGACTAGCGGGGTGACCTACGAGCAGTACTTC.

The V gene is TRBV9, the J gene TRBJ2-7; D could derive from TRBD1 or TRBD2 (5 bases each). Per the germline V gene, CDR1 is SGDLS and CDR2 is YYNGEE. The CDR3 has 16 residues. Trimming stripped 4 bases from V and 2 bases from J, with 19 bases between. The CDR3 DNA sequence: TGTGCCAGCAGCCCAACGGGCGCCGGGACCCCCTACGAGCAGTACTTC. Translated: CASSPTGAGTPYEQYF.

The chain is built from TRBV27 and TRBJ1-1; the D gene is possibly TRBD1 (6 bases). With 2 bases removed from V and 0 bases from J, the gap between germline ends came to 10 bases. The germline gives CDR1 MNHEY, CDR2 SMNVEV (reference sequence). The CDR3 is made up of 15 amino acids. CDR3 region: CASSLGGPMNTEAFF. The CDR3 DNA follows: TGTGCCAGCAGTTTAGGGGGGCCTATGAACACTGAAGCTTTCTTT.

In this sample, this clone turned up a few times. This chain's CDR3 is CASRYQGAFTEAFF. For the CDR3, the DNA is TGTGCCAGCAGGTATCAGGGGGCATTCACTGAAGCTTTCTTT. V is TRBV7-9 and J is TRBJ1-1; TRBD1 matches 8 bases. The germline gives CDR1 SEHNR, CDR2 FQNEAQ (reference sequence). The trim removed 6 bases at V and 4 bases at J, leaving 7 bases unmatched. The CDR3 length is 14 residues.

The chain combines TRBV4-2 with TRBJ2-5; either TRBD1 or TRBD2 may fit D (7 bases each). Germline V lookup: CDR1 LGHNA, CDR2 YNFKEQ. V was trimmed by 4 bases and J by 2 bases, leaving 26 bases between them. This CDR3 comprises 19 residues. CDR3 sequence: CASSPMGRGRGAGQETQYF. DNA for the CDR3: TGTGCCAGCAGCCCGATGGGGAGGGGGCGCGGTGCGGGACAAGAGACCCAGTACTTC.

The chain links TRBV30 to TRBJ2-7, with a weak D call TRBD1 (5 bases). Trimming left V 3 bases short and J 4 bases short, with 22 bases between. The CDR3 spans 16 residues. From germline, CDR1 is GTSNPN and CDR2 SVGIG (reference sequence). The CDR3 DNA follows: TGTGCCTGGAGCGGATACGAGACAGTTGACGTTTACGAGCAGTACTTC. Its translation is CAWSGYETVDVYEQYF.

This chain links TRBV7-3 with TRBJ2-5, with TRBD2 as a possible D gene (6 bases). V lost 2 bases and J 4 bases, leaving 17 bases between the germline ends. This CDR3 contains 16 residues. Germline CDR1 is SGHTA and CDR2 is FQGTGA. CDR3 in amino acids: CASSLGHGGRPETQYF. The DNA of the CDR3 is TGTGCCAGCAGCTTAGGCCACGGGGGTAGGCCAGAGACCCAGTACTTC.

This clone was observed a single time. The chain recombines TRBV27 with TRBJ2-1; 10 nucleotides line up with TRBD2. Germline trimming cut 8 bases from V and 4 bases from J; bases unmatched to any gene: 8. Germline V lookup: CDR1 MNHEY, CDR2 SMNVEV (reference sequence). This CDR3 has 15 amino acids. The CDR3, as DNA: TGTGCCAGCTCCCGTGGGACTAGCGAATACAATGAGCAGTTCTTC. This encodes CASSRGTSEYNEQFF.